These 7 T cell receptor beta chains were all obtained from the same sample, sequenced in a study of OX40 agonist ivuxolimab in advanced cancers. TCRdb's copy holds only in-frame clones and misses some; the assay was immunoSEQ multiplex PCR. The table records more than 40,000 clones, 91% of them present only once. The starting material was CD4+ or CD8+ T cells sorted from blood, obtained in a trial of the OX40 agonist ivuxolimab. Receptors originate from an adult with an advanced solid tumor such as melanoma, head and neck, liver or kidney cancer.

V gene TRBV7-9 combines with J gene TRBJ2-1; TRBD2 matches 7 bases. The CDR3 length is 15 residues. The germline V gene has CDR1 SEHNR and CDR2 FQNEAQ (reference sequence). After removal of 3 bases from V and 1 base from J, the junction contained 3 bases not matched to a gene. Written as DNA, the CDR3 is TGTGCCAGCAGCTTGGGAGCGGGGTCCTACAATGAGCAGTTCTTC. Amino acid sequence: CASSLGAGSYNEQFF.

J is TRBJ1-1 and V is TRBV16; D is uncertain. The V gene lost 0 bases and the J gene lost 0 bases, with 5 bases spanning the gap. The germline CDR1 and CDR2 sequences are KGHSY and FQNENV. The CDR3 loop spans 14 amino acids. CDR3 loop: CASSQSAVNTEAFF. The CDR3, as DNA: TGTGCCAGCAGCCAATCCGCCGTGAACACTGAAGCTTTCTTT.

This clone came up once. The chain links TRBV7-6 to TRBJ2-7; D is uncertain. V lost 1 base and J lost 1, with 8 bases in between. Germline assignment: CDR1 SGHVS and CDR2 FNYEAQ. The CDR3 is made up of 14 amino acids. CDR3: CASSLEGGSYEQYF. The CDR3 DNA reads as TGTGCCAGCAGCTTAGAGGGCGGTTCCTACGAGCAGTACTTC.

V and J are TRBV4-3 and TRBJ2-7; 11 bases are shared with TRBD2. The CDR3 spans 17 residues. Looked up from germline, CDR1 is LGHNA and CDR2 is YSLEER. With V trimmed by 3 bases and J by 3 bases, 10 bases remained unmatched. CDR3 coding DNA: TGCGCCAGCAGCCATGCTACCGGGACTAGCGGTATCTACGAGCAGTACTTC. It specifies CASSHATGTSGIYEQYF.

The rearrangement uses TRBV28 and TRBJ1-4; D not certain. Trimming cost V 3 bases and J 0 bases, with 8 bases left between them. Germline-derived CDR1 and CDR2 are MDHEN and SYDVKM. This CDR3 contains 15 residues. The CDR3 DNA is TGTGCCAGCAGTTTTGGGGTGGCAACTAATGAAAAACTGTTTTTT. Its translation: CASSFGVATNEKLFF.

V and J are TRBV28 and TRBJ1-4; D is ambiguous. Germline CDR1 is MDHEN and CDR2 is SYDVKM. The ends were cut back, 3 bases at V and 0 bases at J, with 11 bases in the middle. CDR3 length equals 16 residues. The chain's CDR3 is CASSFTDRATNEKLFF. In nucleotides, the CDR3 is TGTGCCAGCAGTTTTACGGACCGTGCAACTAATGAAAAACTGTTTTTT. The full variable domain, completed using reference TRBV28 and TRBJ1-4, is DVKVTQSSRYLVKRTGEKVFLECVQDMDHENMFWYRQDPGLGLRLIYFSYDVKMKEKGDIPEGYSVSREKKERFSLILESASTNQTSMYLCASSFTDRATNEKLFFGSGTQLSVL.

The V and J genes are TRBV20-1 and TRBJ2-1; the D is unclear. The germline CDR1 and CDR2 sequences are DFQATT and SNEGSKA (reference sequence). The V end was cut by 3 bases, the J end by 4 bases, with 1 base between. This CDR3 region has 10 residues. The CDR3 protein is CSASYNEQFF. The CDR3 nucleotides are TGCAGTGCTAGTTACAATGAGCAGTTCTTC.